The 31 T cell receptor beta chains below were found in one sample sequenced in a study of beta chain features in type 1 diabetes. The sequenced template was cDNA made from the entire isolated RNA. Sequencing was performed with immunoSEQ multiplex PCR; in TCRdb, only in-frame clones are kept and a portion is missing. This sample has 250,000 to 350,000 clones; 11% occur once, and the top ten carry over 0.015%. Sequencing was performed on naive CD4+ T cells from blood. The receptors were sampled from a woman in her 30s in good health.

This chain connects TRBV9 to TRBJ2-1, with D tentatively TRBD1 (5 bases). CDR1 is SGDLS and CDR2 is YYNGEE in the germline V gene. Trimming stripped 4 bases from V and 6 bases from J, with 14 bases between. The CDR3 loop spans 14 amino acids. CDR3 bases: TGTGCCAGCAGCCCCCAATTAGGGGTCAATGAGCAGTTCTTC. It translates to CASSPQLGVNEQFF.

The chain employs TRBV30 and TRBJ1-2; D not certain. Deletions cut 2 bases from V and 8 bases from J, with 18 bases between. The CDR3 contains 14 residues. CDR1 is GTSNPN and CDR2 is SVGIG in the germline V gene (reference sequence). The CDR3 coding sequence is TGTGCCTGGAGTCGGCCGAGAGGGATTTGGGGCTACACCTTC. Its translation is CAWSRPRGIWGYTF.

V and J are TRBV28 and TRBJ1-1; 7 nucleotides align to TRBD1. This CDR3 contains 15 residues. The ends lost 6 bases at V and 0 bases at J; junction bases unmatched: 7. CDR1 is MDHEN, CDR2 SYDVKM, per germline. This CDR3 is CASSDGGTVNTEAFF. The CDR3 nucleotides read TGTGCCAGCAGCGACGGCGGGACAGTGAACACTGAAGCTTTCTTT.

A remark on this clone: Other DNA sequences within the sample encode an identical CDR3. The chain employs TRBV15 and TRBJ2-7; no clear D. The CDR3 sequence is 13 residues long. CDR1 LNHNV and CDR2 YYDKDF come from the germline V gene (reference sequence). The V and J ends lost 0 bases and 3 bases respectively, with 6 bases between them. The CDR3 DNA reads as TGTGCCACCAGCAGAGATGCCGGCTACGAGCAGTACTTC. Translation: CATSRDAGYEQYF.

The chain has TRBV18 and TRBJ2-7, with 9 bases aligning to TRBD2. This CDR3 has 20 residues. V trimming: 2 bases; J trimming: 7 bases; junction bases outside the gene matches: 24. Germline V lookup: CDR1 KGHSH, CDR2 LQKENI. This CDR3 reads CASSPSVSGTASGATLEQYF. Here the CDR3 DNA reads TGTGCCAGCTCACCAAGTGTCTCTGGGACTGCTAGCGGGGCCACCCTAGAGCAGTACTTC.

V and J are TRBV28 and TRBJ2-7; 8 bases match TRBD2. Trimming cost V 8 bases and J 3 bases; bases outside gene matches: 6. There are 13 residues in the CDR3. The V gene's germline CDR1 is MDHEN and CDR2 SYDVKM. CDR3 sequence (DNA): TGTGCCAGCGCGGGAGGAGGGTACTACGAGCAGTACTTC. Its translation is CASAGGGYYEQYF.

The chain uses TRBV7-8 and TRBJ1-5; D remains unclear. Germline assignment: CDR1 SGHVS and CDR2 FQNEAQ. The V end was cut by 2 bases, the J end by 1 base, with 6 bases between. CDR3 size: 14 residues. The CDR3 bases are TGTGCCAGCAGCTTAACTAGGAGCAATCAGCCCCAGCATTTT. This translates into CASSLTRSNQPQHF.

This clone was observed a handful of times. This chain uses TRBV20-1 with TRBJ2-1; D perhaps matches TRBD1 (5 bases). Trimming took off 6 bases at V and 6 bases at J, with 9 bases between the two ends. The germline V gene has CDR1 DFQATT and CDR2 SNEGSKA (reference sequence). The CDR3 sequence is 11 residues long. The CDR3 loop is CSARVANEQFF. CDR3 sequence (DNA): TGCAGTGCCAGGGTCGCCAATGAGCAGTTCTTC.

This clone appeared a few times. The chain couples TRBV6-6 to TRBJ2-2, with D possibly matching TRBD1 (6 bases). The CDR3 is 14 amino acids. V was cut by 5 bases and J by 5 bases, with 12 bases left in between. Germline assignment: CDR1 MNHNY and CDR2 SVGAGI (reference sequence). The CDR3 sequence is CASSRTQGTGELFF. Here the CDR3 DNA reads TGTGCCAGCAGTCGAACACAGGGAACCGGGGAGCTGTTTTTT.

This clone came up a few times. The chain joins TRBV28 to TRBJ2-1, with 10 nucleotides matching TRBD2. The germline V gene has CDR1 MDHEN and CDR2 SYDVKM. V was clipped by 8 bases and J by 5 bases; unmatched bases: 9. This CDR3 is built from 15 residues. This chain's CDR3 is CASPPSLAGDNEQFF. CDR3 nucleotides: TGTGCCAGCCCCCCCTCCCTAGCGGGAGACAATGAGCAGTTCTTC.

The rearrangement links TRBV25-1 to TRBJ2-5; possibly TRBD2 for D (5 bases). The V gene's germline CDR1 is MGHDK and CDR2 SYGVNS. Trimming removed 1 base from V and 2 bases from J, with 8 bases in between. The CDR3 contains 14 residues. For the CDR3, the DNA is TGTGCCAGCAGTGAATGGAGCGGACAAGAGACCCAGTACTTC. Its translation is CASSEWSGQETQYF.

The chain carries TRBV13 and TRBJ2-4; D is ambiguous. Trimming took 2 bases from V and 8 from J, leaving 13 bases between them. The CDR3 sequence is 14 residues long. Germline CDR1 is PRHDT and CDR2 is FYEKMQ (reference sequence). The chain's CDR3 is CASSLWVGRDIQYF. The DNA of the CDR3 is TGTGCCAGCAGCTTATGGGTGGGTCGGGACATTCAGTACTTC.

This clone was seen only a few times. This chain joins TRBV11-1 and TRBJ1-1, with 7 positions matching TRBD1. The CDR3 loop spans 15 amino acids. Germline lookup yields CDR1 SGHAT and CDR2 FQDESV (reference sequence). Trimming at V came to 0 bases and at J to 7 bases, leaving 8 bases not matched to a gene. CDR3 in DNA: TGTGCCAGCAGCTTAGCTGGGAGCCGGGACAGTGAAGCTTTCTTT. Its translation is CASSLAGSRDSEAFF.

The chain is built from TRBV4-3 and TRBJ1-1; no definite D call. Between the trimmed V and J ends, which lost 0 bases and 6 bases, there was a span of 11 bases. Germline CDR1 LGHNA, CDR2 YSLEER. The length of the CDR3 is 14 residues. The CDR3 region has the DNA TGCGCCAGCAGCCAAGAAATAGGAGCCTCTGAAGCTTTCTTT. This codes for CASSQEIGASEAFF.

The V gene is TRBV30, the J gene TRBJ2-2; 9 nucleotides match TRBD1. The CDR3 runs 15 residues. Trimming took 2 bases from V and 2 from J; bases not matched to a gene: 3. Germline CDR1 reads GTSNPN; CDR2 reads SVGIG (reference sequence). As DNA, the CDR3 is TGTGCCTGGAGTCCGGACAGGGGCAACACCGGGGAGCTGTTTTTT. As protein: CAWSPDRGNTGELFF.

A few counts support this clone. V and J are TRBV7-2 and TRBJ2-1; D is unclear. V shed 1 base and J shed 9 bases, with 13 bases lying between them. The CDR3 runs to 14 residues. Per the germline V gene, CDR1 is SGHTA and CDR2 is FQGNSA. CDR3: CASSLVLGEFEQFF. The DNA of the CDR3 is TGTGCCAGCAGCTTAGTTTTGGGCGAGTTTGAGCAGTTCTTC.

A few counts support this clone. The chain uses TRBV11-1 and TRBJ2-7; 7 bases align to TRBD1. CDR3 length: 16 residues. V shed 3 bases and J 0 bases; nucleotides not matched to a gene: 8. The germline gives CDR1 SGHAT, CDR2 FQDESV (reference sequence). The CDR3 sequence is CASSFSIQGSSYEQYF. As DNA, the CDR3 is TGTGCCAGCAGCTTCAGTATACAGGGGAGCTCCTACGAGCAGTACTTC.

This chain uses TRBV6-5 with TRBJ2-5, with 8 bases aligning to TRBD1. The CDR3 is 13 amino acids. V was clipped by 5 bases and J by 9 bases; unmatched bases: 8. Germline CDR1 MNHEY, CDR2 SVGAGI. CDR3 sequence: CASSRDRLGPQYF. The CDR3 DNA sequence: TGTGCCAGCAGTAGGGACAGGTTGGGCCCCCAGTACTTC.

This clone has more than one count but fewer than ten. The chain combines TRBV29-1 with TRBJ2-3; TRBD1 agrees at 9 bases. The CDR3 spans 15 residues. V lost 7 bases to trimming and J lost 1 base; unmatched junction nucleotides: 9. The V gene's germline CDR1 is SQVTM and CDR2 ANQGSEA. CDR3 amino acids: CSALTGQGRTDTQYF. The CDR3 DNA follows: TGCAGCGCACTAACGGGACAGGGACGCACAGATACGCAGTATTTT.

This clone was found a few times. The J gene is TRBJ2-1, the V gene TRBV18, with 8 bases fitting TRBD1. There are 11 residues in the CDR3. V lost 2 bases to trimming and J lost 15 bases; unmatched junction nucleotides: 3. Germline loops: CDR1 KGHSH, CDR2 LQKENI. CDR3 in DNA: TGTGCCAGCTCACCAGACAGGGGTTGGTTCTTC. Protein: CASSPDRGWFF.

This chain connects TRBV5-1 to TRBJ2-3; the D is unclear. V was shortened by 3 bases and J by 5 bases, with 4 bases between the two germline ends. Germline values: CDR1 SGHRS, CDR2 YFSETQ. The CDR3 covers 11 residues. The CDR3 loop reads CASSSKDTQYF. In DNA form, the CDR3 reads TGCGCCAGCAGCTCTAAAGATACGCAGTATTTT.

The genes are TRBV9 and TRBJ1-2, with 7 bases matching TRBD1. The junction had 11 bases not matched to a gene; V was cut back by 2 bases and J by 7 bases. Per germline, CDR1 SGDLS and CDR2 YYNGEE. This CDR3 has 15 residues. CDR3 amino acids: CASSVGPDRVGGYTF. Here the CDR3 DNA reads TGTGCCAGCAGCGTCGGGCCAGACAGGGTTGGTGGCTACACCTTC.

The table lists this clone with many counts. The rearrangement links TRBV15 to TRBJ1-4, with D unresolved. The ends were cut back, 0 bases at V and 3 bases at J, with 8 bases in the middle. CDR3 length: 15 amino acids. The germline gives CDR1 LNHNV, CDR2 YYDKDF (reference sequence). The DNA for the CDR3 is TGTGCCACCAGCAGAGATATAGCGTCTAATGAAAAACTGTTTTTT. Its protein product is CATSRDIASNEKLFF.

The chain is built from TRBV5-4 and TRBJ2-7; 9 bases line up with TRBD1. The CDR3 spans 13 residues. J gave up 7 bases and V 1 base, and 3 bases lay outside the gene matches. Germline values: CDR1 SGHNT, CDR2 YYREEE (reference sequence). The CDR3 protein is CASSLQTGGEQYF. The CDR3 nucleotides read TGTGCCAGCAGCTTGCAGACAGGGGGAGAGCAGTACTTC.

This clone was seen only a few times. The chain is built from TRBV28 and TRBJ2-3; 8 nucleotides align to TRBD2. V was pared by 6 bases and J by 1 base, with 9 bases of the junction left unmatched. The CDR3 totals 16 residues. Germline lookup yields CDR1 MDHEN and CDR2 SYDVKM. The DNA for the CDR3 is TGTGCCAGCAGCCCCGGGGGGGTTGATGGCACAGATACGCAGTATTTT. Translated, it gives CASSPGGVDGTDTQYF. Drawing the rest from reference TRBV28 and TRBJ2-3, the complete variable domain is DVKVTQSSRYLVKRTGEKVFLECVQDMDHENMFWYRQDPGLGLRLIYFSYDVKMKEKGDIPEGYSVSREKKERFSLILESASTNQTSMYLCASSPGGVDGTDTQYFGPGTRLTVL.

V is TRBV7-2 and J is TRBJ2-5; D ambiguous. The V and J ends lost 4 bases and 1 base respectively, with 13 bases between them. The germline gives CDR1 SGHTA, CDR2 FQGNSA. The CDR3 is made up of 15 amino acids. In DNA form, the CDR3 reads TGTGCCAGCAGCTCAGCAAGGCGGAGCCAAGAGACCCAGTACTTC. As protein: CASSSARRSQETQYF.

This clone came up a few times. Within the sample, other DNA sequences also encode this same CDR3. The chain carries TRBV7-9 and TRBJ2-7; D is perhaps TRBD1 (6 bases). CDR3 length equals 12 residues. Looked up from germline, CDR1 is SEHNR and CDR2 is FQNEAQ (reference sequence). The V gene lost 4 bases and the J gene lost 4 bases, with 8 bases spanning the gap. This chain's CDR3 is CASSSQGYEQYF. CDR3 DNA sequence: TGTGCCAGCAGCTCACAGGGATACGAGCAGTACTTC.

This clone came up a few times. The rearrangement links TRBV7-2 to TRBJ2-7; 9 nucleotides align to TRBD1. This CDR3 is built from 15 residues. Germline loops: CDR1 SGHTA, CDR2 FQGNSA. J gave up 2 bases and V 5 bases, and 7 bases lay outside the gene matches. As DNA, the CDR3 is TGTGCCAGCAGCACGACCGGGACAGGGACCTACGAGCAGTACTTC. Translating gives CASSTTGTGTYEQYF.

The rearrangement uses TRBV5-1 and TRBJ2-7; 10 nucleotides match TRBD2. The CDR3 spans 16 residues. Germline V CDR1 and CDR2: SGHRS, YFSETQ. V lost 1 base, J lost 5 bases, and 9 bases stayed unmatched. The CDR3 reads CASSLPELAGRNEQYF. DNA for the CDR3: TGCGCCAGCAGCTTGCCCGAACTAGCGGGACGTAACGAGCAGTACTTC.

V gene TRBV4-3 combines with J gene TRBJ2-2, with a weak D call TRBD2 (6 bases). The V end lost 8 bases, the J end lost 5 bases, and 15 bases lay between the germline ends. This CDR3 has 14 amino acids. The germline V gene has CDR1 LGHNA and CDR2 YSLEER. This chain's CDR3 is CASRGAGRTGELFF. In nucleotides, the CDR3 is TGCGCCAGCCGCGGGGCGGGAAGGACCGGGGAGCTGTTTTTT.

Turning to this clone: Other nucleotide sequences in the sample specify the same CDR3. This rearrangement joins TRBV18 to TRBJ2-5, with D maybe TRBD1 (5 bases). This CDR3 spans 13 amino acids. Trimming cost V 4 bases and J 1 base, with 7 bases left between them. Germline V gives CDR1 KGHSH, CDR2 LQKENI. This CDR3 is CASSRGLQETQYF. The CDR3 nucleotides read TGTGCCAGCTCACGGGGCCTCCAAGAGACCCAGTACTTC.